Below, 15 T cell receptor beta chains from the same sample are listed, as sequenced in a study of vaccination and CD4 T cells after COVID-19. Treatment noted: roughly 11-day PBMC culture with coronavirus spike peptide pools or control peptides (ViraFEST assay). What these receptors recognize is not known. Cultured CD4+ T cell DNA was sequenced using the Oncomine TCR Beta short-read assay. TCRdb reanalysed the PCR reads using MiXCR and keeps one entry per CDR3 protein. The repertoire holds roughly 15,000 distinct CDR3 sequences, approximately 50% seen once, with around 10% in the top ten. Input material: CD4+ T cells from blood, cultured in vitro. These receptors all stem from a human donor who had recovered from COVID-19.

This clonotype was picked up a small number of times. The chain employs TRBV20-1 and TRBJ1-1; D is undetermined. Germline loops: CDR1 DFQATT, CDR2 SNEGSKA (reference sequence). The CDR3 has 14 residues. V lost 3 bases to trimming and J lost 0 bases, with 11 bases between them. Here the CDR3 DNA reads TGCAGTGCTAGGTCGGGTCAAGTGAACACTGAAGCTTTCTTT. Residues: CSARSGQVNTEAFF.

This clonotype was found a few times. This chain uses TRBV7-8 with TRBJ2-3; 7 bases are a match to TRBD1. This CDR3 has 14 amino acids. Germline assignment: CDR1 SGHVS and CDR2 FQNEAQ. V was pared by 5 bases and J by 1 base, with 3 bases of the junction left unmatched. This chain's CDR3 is CASSPGQGTDTQYF. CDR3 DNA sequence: TGTGCCAGCAGCCCCGGACAGGGCACAGATACGCAGTATTTT.

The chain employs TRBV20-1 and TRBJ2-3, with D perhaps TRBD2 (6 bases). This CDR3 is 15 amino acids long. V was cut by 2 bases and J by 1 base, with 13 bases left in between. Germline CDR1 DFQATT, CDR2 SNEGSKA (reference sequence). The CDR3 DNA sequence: TGCAGTGCTAGATCCTCCGGGACTGGCACAGATACGCAGTATTTT. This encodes CSARSSGTGTDTQYF.

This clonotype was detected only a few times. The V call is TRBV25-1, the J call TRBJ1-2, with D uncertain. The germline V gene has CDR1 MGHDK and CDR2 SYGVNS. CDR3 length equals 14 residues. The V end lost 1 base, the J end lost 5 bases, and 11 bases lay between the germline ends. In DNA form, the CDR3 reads TGTGCCAGCAGTGAATCATTATTTCGGTATGGCTACACCTTC. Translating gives CASSESLFRYGYTF.

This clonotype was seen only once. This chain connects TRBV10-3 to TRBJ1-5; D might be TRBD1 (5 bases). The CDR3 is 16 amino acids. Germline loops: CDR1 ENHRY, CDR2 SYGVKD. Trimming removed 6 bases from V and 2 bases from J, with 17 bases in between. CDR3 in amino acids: CAISPGGVEGNQPQHF. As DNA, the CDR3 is TGTGCCATCAGCCCGGGAGGGGTTGAGGGCAATCAGCCCCAGCATTTT.

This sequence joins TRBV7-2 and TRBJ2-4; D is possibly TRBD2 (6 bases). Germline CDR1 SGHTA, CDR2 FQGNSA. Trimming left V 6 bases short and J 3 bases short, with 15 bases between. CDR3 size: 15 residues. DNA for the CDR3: TGTGCCAGCAGTTTCAGTATTAGCGGCAAAAACATTCAGTACTTC. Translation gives CASSFSISGKNIQYF.

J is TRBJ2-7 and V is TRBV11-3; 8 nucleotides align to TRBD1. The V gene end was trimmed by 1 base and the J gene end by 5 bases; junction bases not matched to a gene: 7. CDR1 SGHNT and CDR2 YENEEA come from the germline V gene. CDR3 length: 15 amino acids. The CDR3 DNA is TGTGCCAGCAGCTTAGGGGGACAGGCACTCCACGAGCAGTACTTC. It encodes CASSLGGQALHEQYF.

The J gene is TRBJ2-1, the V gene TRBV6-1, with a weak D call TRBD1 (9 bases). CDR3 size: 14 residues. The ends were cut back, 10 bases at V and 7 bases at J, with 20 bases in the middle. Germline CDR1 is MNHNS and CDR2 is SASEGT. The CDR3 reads CATPDRGLGNEQFF. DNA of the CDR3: TGTGCCACTCCGGACAGGGGACTAGGAAATGAGCAGTTCTTC.

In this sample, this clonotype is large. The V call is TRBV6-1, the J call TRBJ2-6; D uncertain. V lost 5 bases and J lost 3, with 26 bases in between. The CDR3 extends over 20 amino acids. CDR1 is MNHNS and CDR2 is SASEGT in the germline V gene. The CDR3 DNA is TGTGCCAGCAGTCCTCAGCCCGTTACCGGGTCGGGTAGTGGGGCCAACGTCCTGACTTTC. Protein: CASSPQPVTGSGSGANVLTF.

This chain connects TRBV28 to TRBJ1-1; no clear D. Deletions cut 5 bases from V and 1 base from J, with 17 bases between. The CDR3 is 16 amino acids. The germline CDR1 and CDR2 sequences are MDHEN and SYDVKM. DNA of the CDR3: TGTGCCAGCAGTCCTACGGGTCTGGCGCCGAACACTGAAGCTTTCTTT. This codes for CASSPTGLAPNTEAFF.

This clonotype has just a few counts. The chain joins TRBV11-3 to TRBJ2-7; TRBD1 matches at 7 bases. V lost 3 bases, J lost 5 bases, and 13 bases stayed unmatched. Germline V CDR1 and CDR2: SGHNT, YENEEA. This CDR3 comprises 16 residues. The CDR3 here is CASSLTTTGRVNEQYF. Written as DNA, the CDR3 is TGTGCCAGCAGCTTGACGACGACAGGGAGAGTTAACGAGCAGTACTTC.

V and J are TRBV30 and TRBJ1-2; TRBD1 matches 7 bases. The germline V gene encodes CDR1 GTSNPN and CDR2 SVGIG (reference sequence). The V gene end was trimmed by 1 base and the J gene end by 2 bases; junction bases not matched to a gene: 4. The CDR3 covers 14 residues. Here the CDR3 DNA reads TGTGCCTGGAGTGAAGCGACAGGGAACTATGGCTACACCTTC. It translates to CAWSEATGNYGYTF.

The CDR3: CASRAFIGLKTQYF. The CDR3 DNA is TGTGCCAGCAGGGCGTTTATTGGTTTGAAGACCCAGTACTTC. The chain employs TRBV6-1 and TRBJ2-5; D remains unclear. CDR1 is MNHNS and CDR2 is SASEGT in the germline V gene. V was clipped by 6 bases and J by 6 bases, with 17 bases between them. The length of the CDR3 is 14 residues.

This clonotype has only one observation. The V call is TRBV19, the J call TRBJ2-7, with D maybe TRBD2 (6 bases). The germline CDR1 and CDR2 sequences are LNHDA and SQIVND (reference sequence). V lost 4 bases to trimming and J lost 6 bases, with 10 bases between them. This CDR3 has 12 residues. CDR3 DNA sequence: TGTGCCAGTAGTACTCGGGGAGGCGAGCAGTACTTC. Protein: CASSTRGGEQYF.

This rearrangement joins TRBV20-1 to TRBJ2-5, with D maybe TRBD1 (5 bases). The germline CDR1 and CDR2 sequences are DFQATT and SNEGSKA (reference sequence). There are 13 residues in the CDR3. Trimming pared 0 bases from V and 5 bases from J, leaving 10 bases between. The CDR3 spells CSARDAGKETQYF. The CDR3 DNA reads TGCAGTGCTAGAGATGCAGGGAAGGAGACCCAGTACTTC.